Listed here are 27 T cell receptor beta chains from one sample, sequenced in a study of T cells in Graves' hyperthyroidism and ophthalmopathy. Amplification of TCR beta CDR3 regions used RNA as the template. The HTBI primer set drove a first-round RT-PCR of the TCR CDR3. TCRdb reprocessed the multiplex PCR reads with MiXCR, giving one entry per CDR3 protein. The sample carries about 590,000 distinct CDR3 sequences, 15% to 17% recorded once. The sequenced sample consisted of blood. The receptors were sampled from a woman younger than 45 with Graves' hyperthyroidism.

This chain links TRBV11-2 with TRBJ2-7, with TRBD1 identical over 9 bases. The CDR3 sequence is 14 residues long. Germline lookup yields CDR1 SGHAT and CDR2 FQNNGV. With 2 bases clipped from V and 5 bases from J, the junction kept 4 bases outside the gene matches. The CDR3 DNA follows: TGTGCCAGCAGCTTATTACAGGGGGCCCACGAGCAGTACTTC. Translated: CASSLLQGAHEQYF. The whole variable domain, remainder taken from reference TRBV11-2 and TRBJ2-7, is EAGVAQSPRYKIIEKRQSVAFWCNPISGHATLYWYQQILGQGPKLLIQFQNNGVVDDSQLPKDRFSAERLKGVDSTLKIQPAKLEDSAVYLCASSLLQGAHEQYFGPGTRLTVT.

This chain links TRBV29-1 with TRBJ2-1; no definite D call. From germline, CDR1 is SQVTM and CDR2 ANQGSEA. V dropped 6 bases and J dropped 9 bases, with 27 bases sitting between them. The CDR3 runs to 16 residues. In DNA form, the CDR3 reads TGCAGCGTCCCGGCCCCGAGACCCCGATCGGCTGTTGAGCAGTTCTTC. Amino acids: CSVPAPRPRSAVEQFF.

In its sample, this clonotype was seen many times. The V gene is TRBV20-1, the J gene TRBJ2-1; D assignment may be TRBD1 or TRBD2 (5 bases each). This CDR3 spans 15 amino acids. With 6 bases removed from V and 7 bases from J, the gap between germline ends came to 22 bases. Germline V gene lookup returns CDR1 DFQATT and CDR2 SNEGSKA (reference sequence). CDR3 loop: CSAPTGTSPTNEQFF. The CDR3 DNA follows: TGCAGTGCACCAACCGGGACGAGCCCCACTAATGAGCAGTTCTTC.

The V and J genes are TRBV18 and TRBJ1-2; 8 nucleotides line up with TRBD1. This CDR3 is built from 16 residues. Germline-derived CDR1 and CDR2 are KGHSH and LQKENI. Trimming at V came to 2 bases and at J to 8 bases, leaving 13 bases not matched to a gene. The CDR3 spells CASSPRGPGTGEGYTF. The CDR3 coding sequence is TGTGCCAGCTCACCAAGGGGCCCTGGGACAGGAGAGGGCTACACCTTC.

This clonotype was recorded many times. The CDR3 DNA is TGCAGTGCCCGGGTGGGGACTAGCTCCTACAATGAGCAGTTCTTC. It encodes CSARVGTSSYNEQFF. The V gene is TRBV20-1, the J gene TRBJ2-1; TRBD2 matches at 8 bases. The CDR3 extends over 15 amino acids. In germline, CDR1 is DFQATT, CDR2 SNEGSKA (reference sequence). J lost 0 bases, V lost 6 bases, and 7 bases had no gene match.

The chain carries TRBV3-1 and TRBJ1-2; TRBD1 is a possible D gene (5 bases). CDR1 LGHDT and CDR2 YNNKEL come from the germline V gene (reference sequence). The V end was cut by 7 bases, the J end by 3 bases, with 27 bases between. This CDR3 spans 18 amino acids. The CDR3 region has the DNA TGTGCCAGCACCCCGGGGCCGGGACGCCAGACGTCTTACTATGGCTACACCTTC. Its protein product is CASTPGPGRQTSYYGYTF.

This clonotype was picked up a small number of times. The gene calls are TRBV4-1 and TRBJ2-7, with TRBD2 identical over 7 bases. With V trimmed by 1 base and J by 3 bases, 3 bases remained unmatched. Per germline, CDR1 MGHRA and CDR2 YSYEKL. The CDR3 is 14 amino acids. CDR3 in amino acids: CASSQVRDYYEQYF. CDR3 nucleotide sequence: TGCGCCAGCAGCCAAGTCCGGGACTACTACGAGCAGTACTTC.

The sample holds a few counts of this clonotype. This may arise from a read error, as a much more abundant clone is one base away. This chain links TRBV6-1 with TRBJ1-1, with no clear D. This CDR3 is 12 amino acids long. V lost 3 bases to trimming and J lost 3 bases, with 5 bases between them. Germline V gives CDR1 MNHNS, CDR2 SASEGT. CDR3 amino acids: CASSDPDTEAFF. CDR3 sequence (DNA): TGTGCCAGCAGTGATCCGGACACTGAAGCTTTCTTT.

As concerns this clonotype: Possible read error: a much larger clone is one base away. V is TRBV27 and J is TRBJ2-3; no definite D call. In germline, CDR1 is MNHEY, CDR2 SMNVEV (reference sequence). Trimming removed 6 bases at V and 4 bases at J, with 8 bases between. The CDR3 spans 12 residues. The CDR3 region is CASRLISDTQYF. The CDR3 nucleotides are TGTGCCAGCAGACTAATCTCAGATACGCAGTATTTT.

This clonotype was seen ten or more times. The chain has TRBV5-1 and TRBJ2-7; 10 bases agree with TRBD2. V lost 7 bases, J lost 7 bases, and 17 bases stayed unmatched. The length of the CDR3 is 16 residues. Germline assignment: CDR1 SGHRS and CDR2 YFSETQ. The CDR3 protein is CASGGGLAGVGSEQYF. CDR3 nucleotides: TGCGCCAGCGGCGGCGGGCTAGCGGGAGTCGGATCAGAGCAGTACTTC.

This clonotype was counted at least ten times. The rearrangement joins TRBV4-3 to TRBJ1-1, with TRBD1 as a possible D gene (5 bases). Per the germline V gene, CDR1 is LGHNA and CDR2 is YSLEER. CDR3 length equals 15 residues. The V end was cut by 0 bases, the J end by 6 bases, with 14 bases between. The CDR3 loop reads CASSQEITGTPEAFF. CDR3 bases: TGCGCCAGCAGCCAAGAGATTACGGGGACGCCTGAAGCTTTCTTT.

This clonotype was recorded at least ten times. CDR3 nucleotide sequence: TGCGCCAGCAGCGTCCCGAGGGACGGTAGCTCCTACAATGAGCAGTTCTTC. Protein: CASSVPRDGSSYNEQFF. V and J are TRBV5-1 and TRBJ2-1; D may match TRBD1 or TRBD2 (5 bases each). Germline CDR1 and CDR2: SGHRS and YFSETQ. V gave up 4 bases and J gave up 0 bases, with 17 bases separating them. The CDR3 sequence is 17 residues long.

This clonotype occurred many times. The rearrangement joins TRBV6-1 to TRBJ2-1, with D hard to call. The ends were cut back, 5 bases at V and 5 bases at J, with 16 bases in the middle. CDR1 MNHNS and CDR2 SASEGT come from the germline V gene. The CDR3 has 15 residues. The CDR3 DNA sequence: TGTGCCAGCAGTTCCTTAGAAGACCAAAACAATGAGCAGTTCTTC. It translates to CASSSLEDQNNEQFF.

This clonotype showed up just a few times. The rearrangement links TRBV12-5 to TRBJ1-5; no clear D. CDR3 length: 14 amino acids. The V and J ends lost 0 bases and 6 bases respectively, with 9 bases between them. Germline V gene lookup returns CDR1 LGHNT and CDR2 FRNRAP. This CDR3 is CASGLVDASQPQHF. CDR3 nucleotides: TGTGCTAGTGGTTTGGTGGATGCCAGTCAGCCCCAGCATTTT.

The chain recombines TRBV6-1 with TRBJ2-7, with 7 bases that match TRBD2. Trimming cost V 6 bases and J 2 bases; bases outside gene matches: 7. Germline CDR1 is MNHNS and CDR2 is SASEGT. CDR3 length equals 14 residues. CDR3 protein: CASRGLEGTYEQYF. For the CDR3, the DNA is TGTGCCAGCAGAGGACTAGAGGGCACCTACGAGCAGTACTTC.

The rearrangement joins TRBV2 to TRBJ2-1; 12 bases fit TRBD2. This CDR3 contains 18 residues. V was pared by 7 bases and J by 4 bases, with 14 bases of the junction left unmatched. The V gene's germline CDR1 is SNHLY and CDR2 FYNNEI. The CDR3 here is CASMGGLAGGPSYNEQFF. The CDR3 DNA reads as TGTGCCAGCATGGGTGGGCTAGCGGGAGGGCCCTCGTACAATGAGCAGTTCTTC.

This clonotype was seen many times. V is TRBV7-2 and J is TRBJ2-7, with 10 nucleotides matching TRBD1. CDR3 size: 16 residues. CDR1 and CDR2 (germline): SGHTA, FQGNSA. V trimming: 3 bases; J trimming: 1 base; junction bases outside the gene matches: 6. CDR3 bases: TGTGCCAGCAGCTTGGGAGGGACAGGGGTGTCCTACGAGCAGTACTTC. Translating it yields CASSLGGTGVSYEQYF.

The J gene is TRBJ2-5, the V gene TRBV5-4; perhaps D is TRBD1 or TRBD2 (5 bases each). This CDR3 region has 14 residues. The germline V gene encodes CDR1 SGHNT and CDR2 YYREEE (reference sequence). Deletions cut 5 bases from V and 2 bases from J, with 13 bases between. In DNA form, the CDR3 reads TGTGCCAGCAGAGAGGGGACGGAACAAGAGACCCAGTACTTC. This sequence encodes CASREGTEQETQYF. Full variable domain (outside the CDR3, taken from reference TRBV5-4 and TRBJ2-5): ETGVTQSPTHLIKTRGQQVTLRCSSQSGHNTVSWYQQALGQGPQFIFQYYREEENGRGNFPPRFSGLQFPNYSSELNVNALELDDSALYLCASREGTEQETQYFGPGTRLLVL.

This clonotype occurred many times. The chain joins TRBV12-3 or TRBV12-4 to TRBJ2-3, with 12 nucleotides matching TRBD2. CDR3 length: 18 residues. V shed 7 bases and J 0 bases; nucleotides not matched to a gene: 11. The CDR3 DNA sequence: TGTGCCAGCACCTTACTAGCGGGAGGAGCCCCTAGCACAGATACGCAGTATTTT. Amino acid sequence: CASTLLAGGAPSTDTQYF.

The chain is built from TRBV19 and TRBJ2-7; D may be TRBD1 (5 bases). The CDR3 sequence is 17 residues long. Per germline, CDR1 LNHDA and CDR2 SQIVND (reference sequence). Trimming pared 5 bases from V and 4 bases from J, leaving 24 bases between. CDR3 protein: CASSDLPWGTVVYEQYF. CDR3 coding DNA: TGTGCCAGTAGTGACCTACCTTGGGGCACGGTCGTTTACGAGCAGTACTTC.

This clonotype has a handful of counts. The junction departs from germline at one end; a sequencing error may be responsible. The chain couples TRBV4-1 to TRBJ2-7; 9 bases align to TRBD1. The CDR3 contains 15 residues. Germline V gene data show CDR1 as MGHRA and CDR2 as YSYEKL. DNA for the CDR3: TGCGCCAGCGGCCAACCCGGACAGGGGACCTACGAGCAGTACTTC. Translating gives CASGQPGQGTYEQYF.

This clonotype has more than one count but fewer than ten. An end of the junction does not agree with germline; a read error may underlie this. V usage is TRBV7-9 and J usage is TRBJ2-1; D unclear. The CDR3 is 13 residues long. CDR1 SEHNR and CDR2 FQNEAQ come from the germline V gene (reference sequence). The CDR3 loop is CTSSALAANEQFF. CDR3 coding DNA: TGTACCAGCAGCGCCCTTGCTGCCAATGAGCAGTTCTTC. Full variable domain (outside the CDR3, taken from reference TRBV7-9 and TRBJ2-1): DTGVSQNPRHKITKRGQNVTFRCDPISEHNRLYWYRQTLGQGPEFLTYFQNEAQLEKSRLLSDRFSAERPKGSFSTLEIQRTEQGDSAMYLCTSSALAANEQFFGPGTRLTVL.

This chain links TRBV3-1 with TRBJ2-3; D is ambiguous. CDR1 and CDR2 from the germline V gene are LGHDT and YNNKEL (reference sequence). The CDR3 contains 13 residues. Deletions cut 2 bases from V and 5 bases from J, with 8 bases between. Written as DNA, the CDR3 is TGTGCCAGCAGCCAAATGAGAAGAGATACGCAGTATTTT. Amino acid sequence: CASSQMRRDTQYF.

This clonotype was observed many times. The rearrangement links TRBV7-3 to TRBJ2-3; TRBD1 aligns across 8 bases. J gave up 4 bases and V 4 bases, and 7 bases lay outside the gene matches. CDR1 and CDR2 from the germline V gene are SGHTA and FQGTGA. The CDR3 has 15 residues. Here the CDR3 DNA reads TGTGCCAGCAGCTCGCGACAGGGGAGGTCAGATACGCAGTATTTT. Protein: CASSSRQGRSDTQYF. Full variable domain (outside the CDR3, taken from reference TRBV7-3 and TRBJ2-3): GAGVSQTPSNKVTEKGKYVELRCDPISGHTALYWYRQSLGQGPEFLIYFQGTGAADDSGLPNDRFFAVRPEGSVSTLKIQRTERGDSAVYLCASSSRQGRSDTQYFGPGTRLTVL.

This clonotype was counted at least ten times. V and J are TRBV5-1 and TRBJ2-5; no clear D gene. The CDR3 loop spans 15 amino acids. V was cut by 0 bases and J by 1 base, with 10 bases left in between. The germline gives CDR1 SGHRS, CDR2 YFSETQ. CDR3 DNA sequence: TGCGCCAGCAGCTTGGGAAGGGCAACCCAAGAGACCCAGTACTTC. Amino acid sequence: CASSLGRATQETQYF.

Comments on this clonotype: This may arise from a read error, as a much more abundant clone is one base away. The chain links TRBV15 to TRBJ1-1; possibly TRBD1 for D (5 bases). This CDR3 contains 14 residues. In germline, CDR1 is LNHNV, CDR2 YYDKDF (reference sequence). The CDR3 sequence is CATSRDTGDTDAFF. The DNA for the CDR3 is TGTGCCACCAGCAGAGATACAGGAGACACTGACGCTTTCTTT.

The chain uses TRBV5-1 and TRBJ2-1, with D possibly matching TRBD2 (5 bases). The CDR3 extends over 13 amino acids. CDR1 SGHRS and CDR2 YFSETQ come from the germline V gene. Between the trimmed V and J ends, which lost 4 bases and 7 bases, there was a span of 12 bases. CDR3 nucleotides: TGCGCCAGCAGCCCGCTACTAGTAAATGAGCAGTTCTTC. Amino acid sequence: CASSPLLVNEQFF.